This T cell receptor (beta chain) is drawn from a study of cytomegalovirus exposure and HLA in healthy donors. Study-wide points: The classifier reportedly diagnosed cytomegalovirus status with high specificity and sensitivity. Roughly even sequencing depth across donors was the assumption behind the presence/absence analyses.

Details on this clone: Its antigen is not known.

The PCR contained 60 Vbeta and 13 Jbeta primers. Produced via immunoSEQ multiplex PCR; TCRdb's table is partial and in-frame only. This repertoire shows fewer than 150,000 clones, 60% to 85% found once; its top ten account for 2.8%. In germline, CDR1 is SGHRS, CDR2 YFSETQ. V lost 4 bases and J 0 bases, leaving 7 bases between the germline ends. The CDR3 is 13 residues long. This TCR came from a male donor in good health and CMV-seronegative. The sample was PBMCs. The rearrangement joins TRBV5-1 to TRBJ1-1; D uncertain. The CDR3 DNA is TGCGCCAGCAGCCCACAGATGAACACTGAAGCTTTCTTT. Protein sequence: CASSPQMNTEAFF.